Sequencing of this T cell receptor beta chain was carried out in a study of cytomegalovirus exposure and HLA in healthy donors. Findings and caveats of the study: TCR clusters originating in the first cohort tended to co-occur in the roughly 120 validation repertoires, according to a later analysis. Many donors shared some public TCRs, even though most TCR sequences were rare. Under in vitro conditions, three CMV-associated chains were confirmed as specific for CMV antigens.

Per germline, CDR1 SNHLY and CDR2 FYNNEI. V was pared by 4 bases and J by 4 bases, with 4 bases of the junction left unmatched. This CDR3 contains 15 residues. Concerning this clone itself: No antigen is known for it.

The study drew the donors from its 120-subject validation cohort, separate from the approximately 700-subject first cohort. Assay used: immunoSEQ multiplex PCR; TCRdb lists only in-frame clones, some missing. The sample consists of approximately 160,000 clones, around 81% of them appearing once. The TCR was taken from a man in his thirties or forties in good health and CMV-seropositive. The V and J genes are TRBV2 and TRBJ2-5; 12 positions match TRBD2. The specimen was PBMCs. CDR3 residues: CASSALAGGAETQYF. In DNA, the CDR3 is TGTGCCAGCAGTGCCCTAGCGGGGGGGGCAGAGACCCAGTACTTC.